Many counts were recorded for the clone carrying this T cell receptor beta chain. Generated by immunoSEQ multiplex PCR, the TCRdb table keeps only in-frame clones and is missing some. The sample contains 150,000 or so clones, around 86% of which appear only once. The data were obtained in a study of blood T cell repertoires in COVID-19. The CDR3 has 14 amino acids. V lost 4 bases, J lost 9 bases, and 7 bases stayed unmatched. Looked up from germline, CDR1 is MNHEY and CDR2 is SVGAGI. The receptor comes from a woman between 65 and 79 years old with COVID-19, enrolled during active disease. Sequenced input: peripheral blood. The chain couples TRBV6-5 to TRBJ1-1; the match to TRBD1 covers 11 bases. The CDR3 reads CASSSTGQGAQAFF. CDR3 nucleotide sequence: TGTGCCAGCAGTTCGACCGGACAGGGGGCGCAAGCTTTCTTT.